The 23 T cell receptor beta chains below come from one sample, sequenced in a study of blood T cell repertoires in COVID-19. Sequencing used immunoSEQ multiplex PCR; TCRdb keeps in-frame clones, though not all of them. The data contain more than 250,000 clones, over 75% of them seen just once; the ten biggest clones take up roughly 8.6%. The sample consisted of peripheral blood. The origin of the receptors is a human donor in a cohort sampled during active COVID-19.

V and J are TRBV6-5 and TRBJ2-1; the match to TRBD2 covers 12 bases. Germline CDR1 and CDR2: MNHEY and SVGAGI. The V and J ends lost 4 bases and 9 bases, in that order; junction bases with no gene match: 4. The CDR3 consists of 14 residues. CDR3 DNA: TGTGCCAGCAGTTGGACTAGCGGGATGGGTGAGCAGTTCTTC. It yields the protein CASSWTSGMGEQFF.

V and J are TRBV24-1 and TRBJ2-1, with TRBD2 matching 9 bases. The J segment lost 0 bases and the V segment lost 9 bases, leaving 11 bases of the junction unmatched. There are 17 residues in the CDR3. Germline-derived CDR1 and CDR2 are KGHDR and SFDVKD. The CDR3 spells CATQSRSSGSSYNEQFF. The CDR3 nucleotides are TGTGCCACCCAATCAAGGAGTAGCGGGAGCTCCTACAATGAGCAGTTCTTC.

CDR3 region: CSVGTPNQPQHF. CDR3 nucleotide sequence: TGCAGCGTTGGGACACCCAATCAGCCCCAGCATTTT. The genes are TRBV29-1 and TRBJ1-5, with a possible D match to TRBD1 (5 bases). The ends were cut back, 4 bases at V and 3 bases at J, with 7 bases in the middle. Germline V gene data show CDR1 as SQVTM and CDR2 as ANQGSEA. There are 12 residues in the CDR3.

The CDR3 region has the DNA TGTGCCAGCAGTTACCGGGGGACAGCTAACTATGGCTACACCTTC. Amino acid sequence: CASSYRGTANYGYTF. The V and J genes are TRBV6-5 and TRBJ1-2, with 7 bases fitting TRBD1. The CDR3 has 15 amino acids. Germline lookup yields CDR1 MNHEY and CDR2 SVGAGI. V was pared by 2 bases and J by 0 bases, with 3 bases of the junction left unmatched.

CDR3 sequence: CASSFGTYEQYF. The CDR3, as DNA: TGTGCCAGCAGCTTCGGGACCTACGAGCAGTACTTC. V usage is TRBV11-2 and J usage is TRBJ2-7; maybe TRBD2 (5 bases). The CDR3 contains 12 residues. Germline V gene lookup returns CDR1 SGHAT and CDR2 FQNNGV. V was shortened by 3 bases and J by 2 bases, with 5 bases between the two germline ends.

The rearrangement joins TRBV6-5 to TRBJ2-7; 7 positions agree with TRBD2. The V gene's germline CDR1 is MNHEY and CDR2 SVGAGI. Unmatched junction bases numbered 9, after V lost 8 bases and J lost 2 bases. This CDR3 region has 14 residues. The CDR3 coding sequence is TGTGCCAGCCGGCACCGGGACTATACCTACGAGCAGTACTTC. Its protein is CASRHRDYTYEQYF.

The chain recombines TRBV24-1 with TRBJ2-6; the match to TRBD1 covers 10 bases. The ends lost 3 bases at V and 2 bases at J; junction bases unmatched: 3. Germline V gives CDR1 KGHDR, CDR2 SFDVKD. This CDR3 has 17 residues. The CDR3 here is CATSDKTGGPGANVLTF. Here the CDR3 DNA reads TGTGCCACCAGTGATAAGACAGGGGGCCCTGGGGCCAACGTCCTGACTTTC.

The sample holds many counts of this clone. Germline and junction disagree at one end, which may indicate a read error. This chain uses TRBV5-1 with TRBJ2-1; 8 bases are a match to TRBD1. The CDR3 consists of 15 residues. Germline V gene data show CDR1 as SGHRS and CDR2 as YFSETQ. Here the CDR3 reads CASTLDRVIYNEQFF. The CDR3 nucleotides are TGCGCCAGCACCTTGGACAGGGTAATCTACAATGAGCAGTTCTTC.

The chain joins TRBV11-2 to TRBJ1-3, with D hard to call. CDR3 length equals 13 residues. V was trimmed by 1 base and J by 4 bases, leaving 5 bases between them. Germline CDR1 is SGHAT and CDR2 is FQNNGV. CDR3 region: CASSLVQGNTIYF. The CDR3 DNA reads as TGTGCCAGCAGCTTAGTTCAGGGAAACACCATATATTTT. The full variable domain, with the rest looked up from reference TRBV11-2 and TRBJ1-3, is EAGVAQSPRYKIIEKRQSVAFWCNPISGHATLYWYQQILGQGPKLLIQFQNNGVVDDSQLPKDRFSAERLKGVDSTLKIQPAKLEDSAVYLCASSLVQGNTIYFGEGSWLTVV.

The chain couples TRBV15 to TRBJ2-5; possible D gene TRBD1, 5 bases. CDR3 size: 17 residues. The V end lost 0 bases, the J end lost 3 bases, and 17 bases lay between the germline ends. Per germline, CDR1 LNHNV and CDR2 YYDKDF (reference sequence). The CDR3 region is CATSRDQGHLLKETQYF. The CDR3 region has the DNA TGTGCCACCAGCAGAGATCAGGGCCACCTCCTAAAAGAGACCCAGTACTTC.

This chain connects TRBV2 to TRBJ2-1; tentative D call: TRBD2 (5 bases). The CDR3 loop spans 13 amino acids. CDR1 and CDR2 (germline): SNHLY, FYNNEI. V was shortened by 7 bases and J by 7 bases, with 14 bases between the two germline ends. The CDR3 DNA reads as TGTGCCAGCACGGGATCGATGGGTAATGAGCAGTTCTTC. Translated, it gives CASTGSMGNEQFF.

V is TRBV15 and J is TRBJ1-1; maybe TRBD1 (5 bases). Germline V gives CDR1 LNHNV, CDR2 YYDKDF (reference sequence). CDR3 length: 13 residues. Deletions cut 0 bases from V and 8 bases from J, with 10 bases between. The CDR3 spells CATSRDRGREAFF. The DNA of the CDR3 is TGTGCCACCAGCAGAGATCGGGGGAGGGAAGCTTTCTTT.

The rearrangement links TRBV9 to TRBJ2-1; 7 bases are shared with TRBD1. This CDR3 contains 15 residues. CDR1 SGDLS and CDR2 YYNGEE come from the germline V gene. Losses at the gene ends were 2 bases for V and 2 bases for J; bases not matched to a gene: 4. CDR3 protein: CASSVRDRPYNEQFF. DNA of the CDR3: TGTGCCAGCAGCGTCCGGGACAGACCCTACAATGAGCAGTTCTTC.

This chain connects TRBV7-9 to TRBJ1-4; 10 bases line up with TRBD1. With 6 bases clipped from V and 8 bases from J, the junction kept 12 bases outside the gene matches. Germline V gene data show CDR1 as SEHNR and CDR2 as FQNEAQ (reference sequence). The CDR3 length is 16 residues. The CDR3 nucleotides read TGTGCCAGCAGTCGATCCGGGACAGGGGATAGAGAAAAACTGTTTTTT. Translating gives CASSRSGTGDREKLFF.

V is TRBV11-1 and J is TRBJ2-7; 8 nucleotides align to TRBD1. Per the germline V gene, CDR1 is SGHAT and CDR2 is FQDESV (reference sequence). V was pared by 2 bases and J by 3 bases, with 3 bases of the junction left unmatched. This CDR3 contains 14 residues. This chain's CDR3 is CASSLSGQGYEQYF. As DNA, the CDR3 is TGTGCCAGCAGCTTATCCGGACAGGGCTACGAGCAGTACTTC.

This clone was detected only once. The chain is built from TRBV2 and TRBJ2-3; 10 positions match TRBD2. With 6 bases clipped from V and 2 bases from J, the junction kept 11 bases outside the gene matches. This CDR3 spans 17 amino acids. In germline, CDR1 is SNHLY, CDR2 FYNNEI. CDR3: CASSPLAGAFYTDTQYF. Written as DNA, the CDR3 is TGTGCCAGCAGCCCCCTAGCGGGGGCCTTTTACACAGATACGCAGTATTTT.

This rearrangement joins TRBV6-2 or TRBV6-3 to TRBJ2-1; the D gene is possibly TRBD1 (6 bases). CDR1 is MNHEY, CDR2 SVGEGT, per germline. This CDR3 region has 14 residues. V lost 5 bases and J lost 4, with 12 bases in between. The DNA of the CDR3 is TGTGCCAGCAGTCGCAGGGGACGATACAATGAGCAGTTCTTC. Translating gives CASSRRGRYNEQFF.

The chain carries TRBV27 and TRBJ2-2, with no clear D. The CDR3 runs 12 residues. V was cut by 5 bases and J by 5 bases, with 6 bases left in between. CDR1 and CDR2 (germline): MNHEY, SMNVEV (reference sequence). CDR3 nucleotides: TGTGCCAGCAGTACACCGACCGGGGAGCTGTTTTTT. Protein sequence: CASSTPTGELFF.

The table lists this clone with a count of one. This chain links TRBV5-1 with TRBJ2-7, with unresolved D. Trimming left V 1 base short and J 6 bases short, with 11 bases between. The CDR3 sequence is 13 residues long. The germline CDR1 and CDR2 sequences are SGHRS and YFSETQ. CDR3 coding DNA: TGCGCCAGCAGCTTGCGAACCGCGGTCGAGCAGTACTTC. Translation gives CASSLRTAVEQYF.

The chain recombines TRBV5-4 with TRBJ1-2; D gene uncertain. Trimming took 4 bases from V and 8 from J, leaving 15 bases between them. The germline V gene has CDR1 SGHNT and CDR2 YYREEE (reference sequence). CDR3 length: 13 amino acids. The CDR3, as DNA: TGTGCCAGCAGCCCACCAGGTAAACTGGGCTACACCTTC. As protein: CASSPPGKLGYTF.

The V gene is TRBV3-1 (or the pseudogene TRBV3-2), the J gene TRBJ2-7; 8 bases are a match to TRBD1. The V segment lost 3 bases and the J segment 6 bases; nucleotides outside the gene matches: 4. The CDR3 contains 13 residues. Germline CDR1 reads LGHDT; CDR2 reads YNNKEL (reference sequence). The CDR3 DNA reads TGTGCCAGCAGCCACAGACAGGGGCGCGAGCAGTACTTC. Amino acid sequence: CASSHRQGREQYF.

The chain is built from TRBV13 and TRBJ1-3; maybe TRBD1 (5 bases). V lost 3 bases, J lost 0 bases, and 9 bases lay in between. From germline, CDR1 is PRHDT and CDR2 FYEKMQ (reference sequence). The CDR3 is 15 residues long. The CDR3 DNA follows: TGTGCCAGCAGCTTGGGGGGTATCTCTGGAAACACCATATATTTT. It translates to CASSLGGISGNTIYF.

The V gene is TRBV6-5, the J gene TRBJ2-5; tentatively, D is TRBD1 (6 bases). The CDR3 is 13 amino acids. V shed 6 bases and J shed 3 bases, with 11 bases lying between them. CDR1 and CDR2 (germline): MNHEY, SVGAGI. The CDR3 loop reads CASSPTGKETQYF. CDR3 DNA: TGTGCCAGCAGCCCCACAGGGAAAGAGACCCAGTACTTC.